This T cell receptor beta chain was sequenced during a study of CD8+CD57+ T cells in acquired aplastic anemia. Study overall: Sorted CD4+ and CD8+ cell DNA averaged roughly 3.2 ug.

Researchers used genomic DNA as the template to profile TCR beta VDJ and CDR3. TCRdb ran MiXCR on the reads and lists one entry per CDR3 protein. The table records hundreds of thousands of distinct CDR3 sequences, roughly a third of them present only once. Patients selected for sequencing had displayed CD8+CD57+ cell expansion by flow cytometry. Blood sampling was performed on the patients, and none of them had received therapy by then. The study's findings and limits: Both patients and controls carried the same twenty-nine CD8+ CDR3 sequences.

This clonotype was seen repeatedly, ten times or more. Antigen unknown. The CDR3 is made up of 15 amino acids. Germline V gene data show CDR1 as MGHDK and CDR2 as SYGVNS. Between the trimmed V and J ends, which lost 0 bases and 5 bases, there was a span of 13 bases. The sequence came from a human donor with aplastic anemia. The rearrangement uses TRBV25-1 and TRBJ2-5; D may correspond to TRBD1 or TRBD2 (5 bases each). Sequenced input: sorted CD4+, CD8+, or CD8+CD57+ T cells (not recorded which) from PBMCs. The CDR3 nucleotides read TGTGCCAGCAGTGAATATACGGGGCTAGTTGAGACCCAGTACTTC. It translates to CASSEYTGLVETQYF. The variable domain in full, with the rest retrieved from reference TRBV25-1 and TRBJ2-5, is EADIYQTPRYLVIGTGKKITLECSQTMGHDKMYWYQQDPGMELHLIHYSYGVNSTEKGDLSSESTVSRIRTEHFPLTLESARPSHTSQYLCASSEYTGLVETQYFGPGTRLLVL.